This T cell receptor beta chain was sequenced in a study of blood T cells in healthy people across ages (dated by TCRdb to the mid-2010s). Background on the whole study: In model experiments, template switching captured roughly one uniquely barcoded TCR beta cDNA molecule for every two T cells. Using deep sequencing normalized with unique cDNA molecular identifiers, the study measured how TCR beta repertoire diversity changes with age. Four age groups were formed from the donors: young (average roughly 16 years), middle-aged (around 39), aged (around 68) and long-lived (around 80). To avoid experimental bias, donors of different ages were randomly spread across the sequencing lanes. The study analyzed two additional independent replicas of 1 million unique cDNA reads from the same blood draw for two donors, one aged 18 to 29 and one aged 80 or older.

CDR1 DFQATT and CDR2 SNEGSKA were looked up in the germline V gene (reference sequence). Relative to germline, V is missing 5 bases and J is missing 5 bases, with 8 bases of the junction outside any gene match. Including cysteine and phenylalanine, the CDR3 has 13 amino acids. The DNA shown is the 39-base CDR3, in frame from base 1. Concerning this clonotype itself: This receptor's antigen is unknown. The input lacks base qualities; no much larger clone sits a single base away.

The paper as a whole reports these results and caveats: Estimates of total diversity based on one million sequenced T cells were considered lower bounds and underestimates. As age increased, observed TCR beta diversity per million T cells dropped in a roughly linear way, and a significant reduction was already evident by age 40. The percentage of naive T cells measured by flow cytometry correlated strongly with observed TCR beta diversity. Because profiling used bulk unsorted PBMCs, naive and antigen-experienced compartments could not be compared conclusively. Donor CMV infection status was unknown, potentially confounding age-related changes in expanded clonotypes. Compared with the aged group, the long-lived group had more naive CD4+ T cells, fewer expanded clones and increased TCR diversity, a pattern suggesting age selection.

The library was obtained by 5' RACE. TCRdb lists the instrument as Illumina HiSeq 2500. A second PCR of about 7 to 12 cycles was performed with a sample-barcoded 5' primer and a J-beta primer mix. A unique molecular identifier was introduced onto each TCR beta cDNA molecule by a template-switch 5' adaptor carrying 12 random nucleotides. Each sample yielded at least 3 million CDR3-containing paired-end reads. First-strand cDNA was synthesized from all RNA with the Mint cDNA synthesis kit, primed by a TRBC-specific oligonucleotide. All cDNA was treated with uracil-DNA glycosylase and then went through a first 18-cycle PCR with the universal primers M1SS and BC2_uni_R. For the original study's pipeline: Each sample was normalized by randomly selecting 1 million high-quality reads, each carrying a distinct molecular identifier. Instead of being binned into consensus sequences, reads with shared molecular identifiers were discarded. MiTCR, run with a Q25 quality threshold and the strictest error-elimination algorithm, handled CDR3 identification, clonotype clustering and error correction. A nonparametric unseen species model with Euler transformation was used to estimate a lower bound on total TCR beta diversity. TCRdb ran its own pipeline on the public reads, namely fastp trimming at Q25 and MiXCR clone calling, and kept in-frame beta chains. Rows merge per CDR3 protein into single entries with the most common DNA and genes. TCRdb's processing, not the authors' own work, is the source of the V and J calls. The sample table records more than 650,000 distinct CDR3 sequences; roughly 50% of these occur just once. About 42% of the sample is held by the ten biggest clonotypes.

The donors were 40 or so Caucasian individuals from Russia, aged roughly 6 to 100 years, who were systemically healthy. Roughly 10 milliliters of peripheral blood were collected from each donor into EDTA-treated Vacutainer tubes. Ficoll-Paque density-gradient centrifugation was used to isolate PBMCs, with at least 7 million per sample. Trizol reagent was used to extract total RNA from the PBMCs, yielding at least 5 micrograms per sample. The percentages of naive CD45RAhigh/CD27high T cells were determined by flow cytometry on a PBMC aliquot from every donor. This receptor chain uses TRBV20-1 and TRBJ2-7, with 8 bases in between that match TRBD1. The TCR was taken from an elderly man in good health. The sequencing sample was made of blood. For the CDR3, the sequence is CSAQTGVQDEQYF. The base sequence is TGCAGTGCTCAGACAGGGGTTCAGGACGAGCAGTACTTC.